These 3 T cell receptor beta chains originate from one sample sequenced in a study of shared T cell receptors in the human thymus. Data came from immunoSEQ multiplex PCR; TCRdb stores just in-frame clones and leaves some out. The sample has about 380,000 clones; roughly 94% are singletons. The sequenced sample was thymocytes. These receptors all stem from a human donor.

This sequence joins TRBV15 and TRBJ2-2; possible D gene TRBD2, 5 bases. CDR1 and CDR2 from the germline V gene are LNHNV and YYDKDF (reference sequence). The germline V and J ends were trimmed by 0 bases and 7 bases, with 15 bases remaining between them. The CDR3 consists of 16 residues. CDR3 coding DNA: TGTGCCACCAGCAGAGACTCCGGGGAAGGTGTCGGGGAGCTGTTTTTT. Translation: CATSRDSGEGVGELFF.

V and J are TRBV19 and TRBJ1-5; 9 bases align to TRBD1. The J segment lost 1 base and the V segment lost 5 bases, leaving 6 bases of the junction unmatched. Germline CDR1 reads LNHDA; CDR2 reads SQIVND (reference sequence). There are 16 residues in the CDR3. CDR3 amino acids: CASSVGQGISNQPQHF. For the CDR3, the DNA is TGTGCCAGTAGTGTGGGACAGGGCATAAGCAATCAGCCCCAGCATTTT.

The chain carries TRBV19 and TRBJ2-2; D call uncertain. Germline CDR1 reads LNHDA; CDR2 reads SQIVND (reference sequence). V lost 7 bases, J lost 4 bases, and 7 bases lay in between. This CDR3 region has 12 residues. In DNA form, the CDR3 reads TGTGCCAGTATCGGCCTCACCGGGGAGCTGTTTTTT. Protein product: CASIGLTGELFF.